These T cell receptor beta chains were read from a single sample in a study of OX40 agonist ivuxolimab in advanced cancers. The method was immunoSEQ multiplex PCR; TCRdb's version includes in-frame clones alone and lacks a portion of them. The sample has about 50,000 clones; around nine tenths are singletons. The sequenced sample was CD4+ or CD8+ T cells sorted from blood, obtained in a trial of the OX40 agonist ivuxolimab. The receptors were gathered from an adult with an advanced solid tumor such as melanoma, head and neck, liver or kidney cancer. CDR3s include the opening cysteine and the closing phenylalanine or tryptophan. The D gene is left open where the match is weak. Size is stated for part of the rows, as once, few or many counts, or as a class when the clone is expanded.

TRBJ1-5 | . | TRBV6-5 | . | CASSYGGHQPQHF | TGTGCCAGCAGTTACGGGGGGCACCAGCCCCAGCATTTT
TRBJ2-3 | . | TRBV5-1 | . | CASSLVADSTDTQYF | TGCGCCAGCAGCTTGGTGGCAGATAGCACAGATACGCAGTATTTT
TRBJ1-1 | . | TRBV20-1 | . | CSAGMNTEAFF | TGCAGTGCTGGCATGAACACTGAAGCTTTCTTT
TRBJ1-3 | . | TRBV29-1 | . | CSVEDRLNILGEGNTIYF | TGCAGCGTTGAAGATCGTTTAAACATTTTAGGTGAAGGAAACACCATATATTTT
TRBJ2-7 | . | TRBV5-4 | once | CASSLGTYEQYF | TGTGCCAGCAGCTTGGGGACCTACGAGCAGTACTTC
TRBJ1-1 | . | TRBV27 | . | CASSLAGNTEAFF | TGTGCCAGCAGTTTAGCGGGGAACACTGAAGCTTTCTTT
TRBJ1-4 | . | TRBV6-1 | . | CASSDQGITNEKLFF | TGTGCCAGCAGTGACCAGGGGATCACTAATGAAAAACTGTTTTTT
TRBJ1-1 | . | TRBV27 | . | CASSFEGQQNTEAFF | TGTGCCAGCAGTTTTGAGGGTCAACAGAACACTGAAGCTTTCTTT
TRBJ2-7 | . | TRBV30 | . | CAWTMDSYEQYF | TGTGCCTGGACAATGGATTCCTACGAGCAGTACTTC
TRBJ1-1 | . | TRBV19 | few | CASSVGPTTEAFF | TGTGCCAGTAGTGTAGGACCGACCACTGAAGCTTTCTTT
TRBJ2-3 | TRBD2 | TRBV27 | . | CASGFLGRGGEVNTQYF | TGTGCCAGCGGTTTCCTTGGGCGCGGGGGGGAGGTAAATACGCAGTATTTT
TRBJ2-1 | . | TRBV19 | . | CASSRSRDYNEQFF | TGTGCCAGTAGCCGGTCGAGAGATTACAATGAGCAGTTCTTC
TRBJ1-2 | . | TRBV19 | few | CASSISDYGYTF | TGTGCCAGTAGTATATCTGACTATGGCTACACCTTC
TRBJ1-6 | . | TRBV5-6 | few | CASSVSRDSYNSPLHF | TGTGCCAGCAGCGTAAGCAGGGACTCCTATAATTCACCCCTCCACTTT
TRBJ1-2 | . | TRBV9 | . | CASSVGGQNYGYTF | TGTGCCAGCAGCGTAGGGGGTCAGAACTATGGCTACACCTTC
TRBJ2-5 | TRBD1 | TRBV2 | few | CASSGTGAGETQYF | TGTGCCAGCAGCGGGACAGGGGCAGGGGAGACCCAGTACTTC
TRBJ2-3 | . | TRBV27 | . | CASSWTAYSTDTQYF | TGTGCCAGCAGTTGGACAGCCTACTCCACAGATACGCAGTATTTT
TRBJ2-7 | TRBD1 | TRBV2 | . | CASSEPGQFSSYEQYF | TGTGCCAGCAGTGAACCGGGACAGTTTAGCTCCTACGAGCAGTACTTC
TRBJ1-3 | . | TRBV15 | medium-sized | CATSRAGVGNTIYF | TGTGCCACCAGCAGAGCAGGAGTGGGGAACACCATATATTTT
TRBJ1-4 | . | TRBV6-5 | . | CASSYQVPATNEKLFF | TGTGCCAGCAGTTATCAGGTCCCCGCAACTAATGAAAAACTGTTTTTT
TRBJ2-7 | . | TRBV7-2 | . | CASSLGENYEQYF | TGTGCCAGCAGCTTGGGTGAAAACTACGAGCAGTACTTC
TRBJ2-3 | . | TRBV30 | . | CAWTDTDTQYF | TGTGCCTGGACAGACACAGATACGCAGTATTTT
TRBJ1-2 | TRBD1 | TRBV4-1 | . | CASSQDRGGGEEGYTF | TGCGCCAGCAGCCAAGATCGGGGAGGGGGCGAGGAGGGCTACACCTTC
TRBJ1-6 | . | TRBV27 | . | CASSQKGPGISYNSPLHF | TGTGCCAGCAGCCAAAAGGGGCCGGGTATCTCCTATAATTCACCCCTCCACTTT
TRBJ2-5 | TRBD2 | TRBV9 | . | CASSVDVAVTSGEETQYF | TGTGCCAGCAGCGTAGATGTCGCGGTGACTAGCGGAGAAGAGACCCAGTACTTC
TRBJ2-1 | TRBD2 | TRBV15 | . | CATSRTTSAEQFF | TGTGCCACCAGCAGAACGACTAGCGCGGAGCAGTTCTTC
TRBJ1-1 | . | TRBV19 | few | CASSIGDTASEAFF | TGTGCCAGTAGTATAGGAGATACAGCCTCTGAAGCTTTCTTT
TRBJ1-2 | . | TRBV9 | . | CASSLAYGVYGYTF | TGTGCCAGCAGCCTTGCCTACGGGGTCTATGGCTACACCTTC
TRBJ2-1 | TRBD2 | TRBV27 | once | CASSLAAGGYNEQFF | TGTGCCAGCAGTTTAGCAGCGGGGGGTTACAATGAGCAGTTCTTC
TRBJ2-7 | . | TRBV11-2 | . | CASSLGVYEQYF | TGTGCCAGCAGCTTAGGGGTCTACGAGCAGTACTTC
TRBJ2-7 | . | TRBV7-2 | . | CASSLPPDYEQYF | TGTGCCAGCAGCTTACCCCCGGACTACGAGCAGTACTTC
TRBJ2-7 | TRBD1 | TRBV11-2 | . | CASSSSDRGDEQYF | TGTGCCAGCAGCTCCTCCGACAGGGGCGACGAGCAGTACTTC
TRBJ1-1 | . | TRBV19 | . | CASREGSTEAFF | TGTGCCAGTAGGGAGGGTAGCACTGAAGCTTTCTTT
TRBJ1-1 | . | TRBV14 | . | CASSQEGMGGLNTEAFF | TGTGCCAGCAGCCAAGAAGGGATGGGGGGTCTTAACACTGAAGCTTTCTTT
TRBJ1-1 | . | TRBV10-2 | . | CASSERGAEAFF | TGCGCCAGCAGTGAAAGGGGGGCTGAAGCTTTCTTT
TRBJ2-2 | TRBD2 | TRBV28 | . | CASSELAGGNTGELFF | TGTGCCAGCAGTGAACTAGCGGGGGGAAACACCGGGGAGCTGTTTTTT
TRBJ2-7 | . | TRBV18 | . | CASSPAQGGRYEQYF | TGTGCCAGCTCACCGGCACAGGGCGGTCGCTACGAGCAGTACTTC
TRBJ1-1 | TRBD1 | TRBV30 | . | CALRTGRDTEAFF | TGTGCCTTACGGACAGGGAGAGACACTGAAGCTTTCTTT
TRBJ2-1 | TRBD2 | TRBV28 | . | CASSSRLAGPPYNEQFF | TGTGCCAGCAGCTCCCGACTAGCGGGGCCCCCTTACAATGAGCAGTTCTTC
TRBJ1-4 | TRBD1 | TRBV7-9 | . | CASITPGQGGEKLFF | TGTGCCAGCATTACACCGGGACAGGGAGGTGAAAAACTGTTTTTT
TRBJ2-1 | . | TRBV14 | . | CASSLAAGSSYNEQFF | TGTGCCAGCAGCCTGGCCGCAGGGAGCTCCTACAATGAGCAGTTCTTC
TRBJ1-1 | . | TRBV13 | . | CASSLPPGENTEAFF | TGTGCCAGCAGCCTGCCCCCGGGGGAAAACACTGAAGCTTTCTTT
TRBJ2-5 | . | TRBV4-1 | . | CASSQAVRSRETQYF | TGCGCCAGCAGCCAAGCGGTAAGGTCTAGAGAGACCCAGTACTTC
TRBJ2-3 | . | TRBV27 | . | CASSLSGDADTQYF | TGTGCCAGCAGTTTATCTGGGGACGCAGATACGCAGTATTTT
TRBJ2-1 | . | TRBV27 | . | CASTVTSSAYNEQFF | TGTGCCAGCACTGTCACTAGCAGCGCCTACAATGAGCAGTTCTTC
TRBJ1-1 | TRBD1 | TRBV5-1 | . | CASSPGQGVNTEAFF | TGCGCCAGCAGCCCCGGACAGGGAGTGAACACTGAAGCTTTCTTT
TRBJ1-2 | TRBD1 | TRBV9 | once | CASTAVPRQGDYGYTF | TGTGCCAGCACCGCCGTCCCTAGACAGGGTGACTATGGCTACACCTTC
TRBJ2-5 | . | TRBV28 | . | CASSPTRPYGTKGETQYF | TGTGCCAGCAGTCCAACGAGACCCTACGGGACCAAAGGGGAGACCCAGTACTTC
TRBJ1-2 | . | TRBV19 | . | CASSAGNTGYGYTF | TGTGCCAGTAGTGCGGGAAATACGGGGTATGGCTACACCTTC
TRBJ1-4 | . | TRBV7-2 | . | CASRRDSGEKLFF | TGTGCCAGCAGACGAGACTCGGGGGAAAAACTGTTTTTT
TRBJ2-7 | TRBD1 | TRBV19 | . | CASSMGQNYEQYF | TGTGCCAGTAGTATGGGACAGAACTACGAGCAGTACTTC
TRBJ1-5 | . | TRBV13 | . | CASSLGRGINQPQHF | TGTGCCAGCAGCCTCGGCCGGGGAATAAATCAGCCCCAGCATTTT
TRBJ2-7 | . | TRBV5-6 | . | CASSSVGGYEQYF | TGTGCCAGCAGCTCCGTGGGTGGCTACGAGCAGTACTTC
TRBJ2-7 | . | TRBV9 | . | CASSVVDTPYEQYF | TGTGCCAGCAGCGTAGTGGACACCCCCTACGAGCAGTACTTC
TRBJ2-6 | . | TRBV19 | . | CASSPAFSGANVLTF | TGTGCCAGTAGCCCCGCTTTCTCTGGGGCCAACGTCCTGACTTTC
TRBJ1-2 | . | TRBV7-9 | once | CASSDPLQQSSNYGYTF | TGTGCCAGCAGCGACCCACTGCAACAGTCTTCTAACTATGGCTACACCTTC
TRBJ2-7 | TRBD2 | TRBV13 | once | CASSFGGGTYEQYF | TGTGCCAGCAGCTTTGGGGGGGGAACCTACGAGCAGTACTTC
TRBJ1-1 | . | TRBV2 | . | CASSLGGGHTEAFF | TGTGCCAGCAGCCTCGGGGGGGGGCACACTGAAGCTTTCTTT
TRBJ2-1 | TRBD2 | TRBV6-4 | . | CASVGVGTSGDYEQFF | TGTGCCAGCGTAGGGGTCGGGACTAGCGGTGATTATGAGCAGTTCTTC